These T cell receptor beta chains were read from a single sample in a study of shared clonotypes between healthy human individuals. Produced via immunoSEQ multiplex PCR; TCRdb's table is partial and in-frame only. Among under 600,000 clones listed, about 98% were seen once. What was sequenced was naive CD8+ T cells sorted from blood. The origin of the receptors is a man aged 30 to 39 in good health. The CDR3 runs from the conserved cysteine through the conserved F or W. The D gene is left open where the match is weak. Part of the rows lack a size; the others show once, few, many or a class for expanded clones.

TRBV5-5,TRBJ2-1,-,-,TGTGCCAGCAGCTCGCTAGGAGTGGGGGAGCAGTTCTTC,CASSSLGVGEQFF
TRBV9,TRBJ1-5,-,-,TGTGCCAGCAGCTCGGGAGGTAGCAATCAGCCCCAGCATTTT,CASSSGGSNQPQHF
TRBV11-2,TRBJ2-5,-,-,TGTGCCAGCAGCTTGAGCTGGACAGGGAGGGAACAAGAGACCCAGTACTTC,CASSLSWTGREQETQYF
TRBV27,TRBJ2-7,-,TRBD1,TGTGCCAGCGCCCCGGGACAGGGGTACGAGCAGTACTTC,CASAPGQGYEQYF
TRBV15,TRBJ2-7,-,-,TGTGCCACCAGTCCGACCCACACACAGGGCCGGCTCGGCTACGAGCAGTACTTC,CATSPTHTQGRLGYEQYF
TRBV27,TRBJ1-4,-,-,TGTGCCAGCAGGGGGGAAGGGGGAAAACTGTTTTTT,CASRGEGGKLFF
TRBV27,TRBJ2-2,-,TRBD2,TGTGCCAGCAGCTTCGGGCTAGCGGGAGTAAACGGGGAGCTGTTTTTT,CASSFGLAGVNGELFF
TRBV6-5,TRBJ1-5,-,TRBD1,TGTGCCAGCAGTTACGTGTTCACAGGGGTTCACCAGCCCCAGCATTTT,CASSYVFTGVHQPQHF
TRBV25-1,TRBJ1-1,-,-,TGTGCCAGCAGTGGGGGGGGCACTGAAGCTTTCTTT,CASSGGGTEAFF
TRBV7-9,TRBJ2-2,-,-,TGTGCCAGCAGTCTAAGCACCGGGGAGCTGTTTTTT,CASSLSTGELFF
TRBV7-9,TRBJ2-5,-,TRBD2,TGTGCCAGCAGCTCAGGACTAGCGGAGCTCCAAGAGACCCAGTACTTC,CASSSGLAELQETQYF
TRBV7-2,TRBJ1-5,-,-,TGTGCCAGCAGCCAACTTCCAGCGGGCAATCAGCCCCAGCATTTT,CASSQLPAGNQPQHF
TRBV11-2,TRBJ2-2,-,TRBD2,TGTGCCAGCAGCCTCTCAGCGGGAGGGCCCCGGGAGCTGTTTTTT,CASSLSAGGPRELFF
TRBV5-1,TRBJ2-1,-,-,TGCGCCAGCAGCTTGGGTCCGGCCAATGAGCAGTTCTTC,CASSLGPANEQFF
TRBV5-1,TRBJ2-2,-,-,TGCGCCAGCAGCTTTGAAGGGGTTGGCACCGGGGAGCTGTTTTTT,CASSFEGVGTGELFF
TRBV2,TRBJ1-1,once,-,TGTGCCAGCAGTGAAGCGGGAGGAAACACTGAAGCTTTCTTT,CASSEAGGNTEAFF
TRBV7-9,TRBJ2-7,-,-,TGTGCCAGCAGCCCCCCGCGTGGTTGGAGCGACTACGAGCAGTACTTC,CASSPPRGWSDYEQYF
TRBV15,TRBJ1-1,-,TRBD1,TGTGCCACCAGCAGAGTACGGGGACAGGGAGCTTTCTTT,CATSRVRGQGAFF
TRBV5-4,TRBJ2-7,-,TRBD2,TGTGCCAGCAGGCCTAGCGGATCCTACGAGCAGTACTTC,CASRPSGSYEQYF
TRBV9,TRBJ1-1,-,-,TGTGCCAGCAGCTATTCCGGACGGGGTGAAGCTTTCTTT,CASSYSGRGEAFF
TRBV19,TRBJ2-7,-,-,TGTGCCAGTAGTATTCGGGACTCGCTCTACGAGCAGTACTTC,CASSIRDSLYEQYF
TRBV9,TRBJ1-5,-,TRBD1,TGTGCCTCAGGGGGGGGCATCAATCAGCCCCAGCATTTT,CASGGGINQPQHF
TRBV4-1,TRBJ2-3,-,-,TGCGCCAGCAGCCCCCTTGGGGTATTCACAGATACGCAGTATTTT,CASSPLGVFTDTQYF
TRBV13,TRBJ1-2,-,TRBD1,TGTGCCAGCAGCTTAGGCCAGGGGGTGAACTATGGCTACACCTTC,CASSLGQGVNYGYTF
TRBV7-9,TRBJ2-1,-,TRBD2,TGTGCCAGCAGCCCTCAAGCGGGAGCTTCCTACAATGAGCAGTTCTTC,CASSPQAGASYNEQFF
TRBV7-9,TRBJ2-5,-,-,TGTGCCAGCAGCTTTTCGCCTAGCCTTGAAGAGACCCAGTACTTC,CASSFSPSLEETQYF
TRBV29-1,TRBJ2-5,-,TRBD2,TGCAGCGTTGAACTAGCGGGAGCCGGTGAGACCCAGTACTTC,CSVELAGAGETQYF
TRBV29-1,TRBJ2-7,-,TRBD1,TGCAGCGTTGCGCGACAGGGCAGAGCCGAGCAGTACTTC,CSVARQGRAEQYF
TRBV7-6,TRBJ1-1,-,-,TGTGCCAGCAGCTTTGGGGCCTCAGGGACTGAAGCTTTCTTT,CASSFGASGTEAFF
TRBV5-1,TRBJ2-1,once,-,TGCGCCAGCAGGGGGAACTACAATGAGCAGTTCTTC,CASRGNYNEQFF
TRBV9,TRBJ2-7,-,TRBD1,TGTGCCAGCAGCGAACAGGGGTTGGCCTCCTACGAGCAGTACTTC,CASSEQGLASYEQYF
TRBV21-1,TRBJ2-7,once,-,TGTGCCAGCAGCACCTTCCCGAGGAGCTCCTACGAGCAGTACTTC,CASSTFPRSSYEQYF
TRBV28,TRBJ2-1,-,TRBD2,TGTGCCAGCAGAATAGCGGGGGCCTCCTACAATGAGCAGTTCTTC,CASRIAGASYNEQFF
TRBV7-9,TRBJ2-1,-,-,TGTGCCAGCAGCTTAGGGGCTGGGGAGTTCTTC,CASSLGAGEFF
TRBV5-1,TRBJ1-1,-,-,TGCGCCAGCAGCTTGGAAACGGGGCCGGGGGAAGCTTTCTTT,CASSLETGPGEAFF
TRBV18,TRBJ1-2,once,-,TGTGCCAGCTCACCAGGAACCCTATTTGGCTACACCTTC,CASSPGTLFGYTF
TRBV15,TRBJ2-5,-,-,TGTGCCACCCGCGACGGGCGGACCCAGTACTTC,CATRDGRTQYF
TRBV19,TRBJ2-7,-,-,TGTGCCAGTAGTATGTTAAGCAGGGGACTGGAAGAGCAGTACTTC,CASSMLSRGLEEQYF
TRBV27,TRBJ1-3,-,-,TGTGCCAGCGCAATTGCGGGGGGCTTGGGAAACACCATATATTTT,CASAIAGGLGNTIYF
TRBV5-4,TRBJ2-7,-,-,TGTGCCAGCAGCTTGGCCACGATAGGGAGCGGCGAGCAGTACTTC,CASSLATIGSGEQYF
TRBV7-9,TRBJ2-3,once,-,TGTGCCAGCAGCCCGGAGGCTCCCGGTGGGCAGTATTTT,CASSPEAPGGQYF
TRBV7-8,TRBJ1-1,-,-,TGTGCCAGCAGCTTCTCAGGGCGGAACACTGAAGCTTTCTTT,CASSFSGRNTEAFF
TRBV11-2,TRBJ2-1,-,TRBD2,TGTGCCAGCAGGAATGCGGGGCGGGGGAGTGTTTACAATGAGCAGTTCTTC,CASRNAGRGSVYNEQFF
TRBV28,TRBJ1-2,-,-,TGTGCCAGCAGTTTATTCTCCGGGTATGGCTACACCTTC,CASSLFSGYGYTF
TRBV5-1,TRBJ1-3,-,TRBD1,TGCGCCAGCAGCTTGGATCCCGGGACAGACCCTTGTTTT,CASSLDPGTDPCF
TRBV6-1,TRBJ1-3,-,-,TGTGCCAGCCTCCACAGGGACTCTGGAAACACCATATATTTT,CASLHRDSGNTIYF
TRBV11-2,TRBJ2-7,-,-,TGTGCCAGCAGCTTAGGCCGCCCTAGGGAGCAGTACTTC,CASSLGRPREQYF
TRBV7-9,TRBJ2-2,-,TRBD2,TGTGCCAGCTTCCTTACCAGGGACTACAACACCGGGGAGCTGTTTTTT,CASFLTRDYNTGELFF
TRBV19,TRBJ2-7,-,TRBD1,TGTGCCAGTAGTATAGGGACAGGGGTGTACGAGCAGTACTTC,CASSIGTGVYEQYF
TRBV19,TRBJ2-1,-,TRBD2,TGTGCCAGTAGTCCACTAGCGGGAACCGTCAATGAGCAGTTCTTC,CASSPLAGTVNEQFF
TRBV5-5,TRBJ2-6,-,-,TGTGCCAGCAGCTTTACCCCACGCAGCGTCTCTGGGGCCAACGTCCTGACTTTC,CASSFTPRSVSGANVLTF
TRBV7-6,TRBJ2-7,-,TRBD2,TGTGCCAGCAGCTTACGGCTAGCGGGAGTCGAGCAGTACTTC,CASSLRLAGVEQYF
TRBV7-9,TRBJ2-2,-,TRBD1,TGTGCCAGCAGCTTTCGGGACAGGGGGCGAGTGACCGGGGAGCTGTTTTTT,CASSFRDRGRVTGELFF
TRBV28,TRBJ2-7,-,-,TGTGCCAGCGGCTGGACCTACGAGCAGTACTTC,CASGWTYEQYF
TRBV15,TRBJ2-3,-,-,TGTGCCACCAGCAGAGATTTTACAGCAGATACGCAGTATTTT,CATSRDFTADTQYF
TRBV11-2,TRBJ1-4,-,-,TGTGCCAGCGGCGCCAGGGGCGCGGGTGAAAAACTGTTTTTT,CASGARGAGEKLFF
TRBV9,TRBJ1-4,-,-,TGTGCCAGCAGCGTAGCGGAGTCTGTGAATGAAAAACTGTTTTTT,CASSVAESVNEKLFF